This section outlines one T cell receptor (beta chain) sequence together with its context. Its target antigen remains unknown. The input lacks base qualities; no much larger clone sits a single base away. CDR1 is given as SGHNT and CDR2 as YYREEE, both from the germline V gene (reference sequence). After removal of 2 bases from V and 8 bases from J, the junction retains 8 bases not matched to a gene. From cysteine to phenylalanine, the CDR3 is 14 amino acids long. The read is trimmed to its CDR3 DNA, 42 bases read in frame from base 1. The sample belongs to a study of CD8+ T cells in alopecia areata (dated by TCRdb to 2016 to 2018). Describing the broader study: The study used high-throughput TCRbeta sequencing to examine T cell clonal expansion in alopecia areata, in both the C3H/HeJ mouse model and human patients. In humans, TCRbeta sequencing was performed on scalp tissue and on sorted CD4+ and CD8+ peripheral blood T cells from healthy controls and from patients with patchy or totalis/universalis alopecia areata. Scalp clonality was compared among normal scalp (n=4), patchy alopecia areata scalp (n=8), and alopecia totalis/universalis scalp (n=8). RNA came from the PAXgene miRNA kit for fixed scalp, the miRNeasy kit for PBMCs, and the RNeasy kit for mouse skin. Amplification of TCRbeta CDR3 regions was done by immunoSEQ multiplex PCR using 35 Vbeta forward primers and 13 Jbeta reverse primers. Broader findings and caveats from the paper: Shared TCR sequences between patients were less evident than in mice, which may be partly attributable to HLA diversity in the patient population. Unlike mouse skin, which is dominated by gammadelta T cells, normal human skin has resident alphabeta T cells that are also sequenced, and this complicates analysis of the scalp TCR repertoire. Higher clonality and more expanded CD8+ clones were observed in lesional scalp than in normal scalp, particularly in alopecia totalis/universalis, a finding suggestive of antigenic drive.

PBMCs were isolated by density centrifugation and stained for CD3, CD4 and CD8, after which CD4+ and CD8+ T cells were sorted on a FACSAria. Scalp biopsies and blood samples were provided by unaffected controls. The library was made by the immunoSEQ multiplex PCR assay. To provide template for TCR sequencing, every sample had RNA extracted and reverse transcribed into cDNA. SuperScript III was used to make first-strand cDNA, primed with a 2:1 mix of oligo-dT and random hexamers. A synthetic immune receptor repertoire was used to gauge amplification bias, and whatever bias remained was removed computationally. Processing in the source paper ran as follows. After raw reads were preprocessed to remove errors, the CDR3 was defined following IMGT conventions as running from the conserved cysteine to phenylalanine. Clonality was computed as 1 minus the Shannon entropy, with the entropy normalized by log2 of the number of productive unique TCRs. Whether scalp clones were CD4 or CD8 was inferred by matching scalp TCRbeta sequences against CD4 and CD8 repertoires sorted from blood. TCRdb mirrors the immuneACCESS table, restricted to in-frame sequences. Some clones are absent from its copies; in checked studies, under half trace to an unresolved V gene, and the reason for the others is unknown. The V and J calls and the clone size are those of that table, but D and trimming were determined from the DNA. This sample holds some 160,000 clones; 62% were observed only once. The ten largest clones capture around 34% of the sample.

Rearrangement joined TRBV5-4 to TRBJ1-1, and 8 junction bases match TRBD1. The material sequenced was CD8+ T cells sorted from blood. The clonotype comes from a human donor in good health. At the DNA level, the sequence is TGTGCCAGCAGCTTATACGTCGGACAGGGCGAAGCTTTCTTT. Translation gives CASSLYVGQGEAFF.